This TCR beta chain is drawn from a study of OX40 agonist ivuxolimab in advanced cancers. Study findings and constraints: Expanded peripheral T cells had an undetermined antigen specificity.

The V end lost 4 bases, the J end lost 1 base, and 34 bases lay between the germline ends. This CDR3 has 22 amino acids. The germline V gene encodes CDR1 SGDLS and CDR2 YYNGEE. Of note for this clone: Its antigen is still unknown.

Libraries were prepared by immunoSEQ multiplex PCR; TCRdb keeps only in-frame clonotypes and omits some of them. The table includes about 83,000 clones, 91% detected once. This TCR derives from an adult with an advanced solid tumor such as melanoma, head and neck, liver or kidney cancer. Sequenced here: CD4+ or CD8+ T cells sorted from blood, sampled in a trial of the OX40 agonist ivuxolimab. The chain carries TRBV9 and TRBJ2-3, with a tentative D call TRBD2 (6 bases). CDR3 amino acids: CASSHPVYPKPGLGEGTDTQYF. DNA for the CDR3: TGTGCCAGCAGCCACCCGGTTTACCCCAAGCCGGGACTGGGGGAGGGCACAGATACGCAGTATTTT.